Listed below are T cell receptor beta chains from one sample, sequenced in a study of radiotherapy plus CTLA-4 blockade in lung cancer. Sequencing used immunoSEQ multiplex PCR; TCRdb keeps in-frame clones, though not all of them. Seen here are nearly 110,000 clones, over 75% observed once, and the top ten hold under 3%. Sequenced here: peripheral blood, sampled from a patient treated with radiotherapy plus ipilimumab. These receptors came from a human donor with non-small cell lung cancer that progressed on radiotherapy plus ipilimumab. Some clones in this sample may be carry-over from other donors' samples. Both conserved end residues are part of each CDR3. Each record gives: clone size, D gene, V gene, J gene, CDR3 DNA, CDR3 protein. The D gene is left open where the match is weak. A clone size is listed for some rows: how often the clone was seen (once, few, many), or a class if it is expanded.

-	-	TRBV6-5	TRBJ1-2	TGTGCCAGCCCTTGGGTAGGTAACTATGGCTACACCTTC	CASPWVGNYGYTF
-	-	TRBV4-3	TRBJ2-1	TGCGCCAGCAGCCGTAGGAACAATGAGCAGTTCTTC	CASSRRNNEQFF
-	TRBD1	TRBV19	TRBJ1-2	TGTGCCAGTAGTATACGGGACAGTGCCTACACCTTC	CASSIRDSAYTF
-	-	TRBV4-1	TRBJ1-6	TGCGCCAGCAGCCAAGATGGGACACCTACGTGGCCCCTCCACTTT	CASSQDGTPTWPLHF
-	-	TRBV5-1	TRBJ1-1	TGCGCCAGCAGCTTGGGGGACGGAGGCACTGAAGCTTTCTTT	CASSLGDGGTEAFF
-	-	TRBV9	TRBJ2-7	TGTGCCAGCAACACAGGAAGCGGCCTCTATGAGCAGTACTTC	CASNTGSGLYEQYF
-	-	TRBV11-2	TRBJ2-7	TGTGCCAGCAGCTCGACCGGGAACATCATGCTACGAAAGCAGCACTTC	CASSSTGNIMLRKQHF
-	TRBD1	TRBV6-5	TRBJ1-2	TGTGCCAGCAGTTACGGACAGGGGAGGACCTATGGCTACACCTTC	CASSYGQGRTYGYTF
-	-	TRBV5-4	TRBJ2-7	TGTGCCAGCAGCTCGAGGGGCTCCTACGAGCAGTACTTC	CASSSRGSYEQYF
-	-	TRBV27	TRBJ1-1	TGTGCCAGCAGTTTATCGACCGAGGGTTCTCGGGCTTTCTTT	CASSLSTEGSRAFF
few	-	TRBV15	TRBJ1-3	TGTGCCACCAGCAGAGAAAAATACGGACAGACATCTGGAAACACCATATATTTT	CATSREKYGQTSGNTIYF
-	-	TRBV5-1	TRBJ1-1	TGCGCCAGCAGCTTGTCCACAGGAGGGAACACTGAAGCTTTCTTT	CASSLSTGGNTEAFF
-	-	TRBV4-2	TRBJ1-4	TGTGCCAGCAGCCAAACCGGGAGACCGAATGAAAAACTGTTTTTT	CASSQTGRPNEKLFF
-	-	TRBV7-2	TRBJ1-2	TGTGCCAGCAGCACAAGCGGGGGTTACGCGGATGGCTACACCTTC	CASSTSGGYADGYTF
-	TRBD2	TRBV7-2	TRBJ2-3	TGTGCCAGCAGCTTATGGGGGGGAGATACGCAGTATTTT	CASSLWGGDTQYF
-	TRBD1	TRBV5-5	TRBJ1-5	TGTGCCAGCAGCTTGGTCAGGGGGGGTCAGCCCCAGCATTTT	CASSLVRGGQPQHF
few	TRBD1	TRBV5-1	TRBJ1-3	TGCGCCAGCAGCTTGGTGGGACAGGGTTATGGAAACACCATATATTTT	CASSLVGQGYGNTIYF
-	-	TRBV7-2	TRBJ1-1	TGTGCCAGCAGCTTACAACCGAACACTGAAGCTTTCTTT	CASSLQPNTEAFF
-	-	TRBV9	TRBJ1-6	TGTGCCAGCAGCGAGACTATCGACCCACCCCTCCACTTT	CASSETIDPPLHF
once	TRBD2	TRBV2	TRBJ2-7	TGTGCCAGCAGCATACTACCGGGACTAGCGGGGGGGCCGGGCGAGCAGTACTTC	CASSILPGLAGGPGEQYF
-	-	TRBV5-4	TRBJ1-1	TGTGCCAGCAGCTTGTACCCGGACTCTAACACTGAAGCTTTCTTT	CASSLYPDSNTEAFF
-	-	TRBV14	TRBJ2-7	TGTGCCAGCAGCCTAACAGGGTATTATCGTCACGAGCAGTACTTC	CASSLTGYYRHEQYF
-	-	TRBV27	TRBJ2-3	TGTGCCAGCAGTTTATGGGGAAAGACAGATACGCAGTATTTT	CASSLWGKTDTQYF
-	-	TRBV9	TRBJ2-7	TGTGCCAGCAGCGTGGATGCGGGGGAGCAGTACTTC	CASSVDAGEQYF
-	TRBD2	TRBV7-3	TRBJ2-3	TGTGCCAGCAGCCCTACTAGCGGGGGGGGCACAGATACGCAGTATTTT	CASSPTSGGGTDTQYF
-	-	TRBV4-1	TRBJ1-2	TGCGCCAGCAGCCAAAATCGGAGGGTGGGGGGTATCGGCTACACCTTC	CASSQNRRVGGIGYTF
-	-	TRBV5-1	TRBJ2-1	TGCGCCAGCAGCTTTATAACGGGGATCTCCTACAATGAGCAGTTCTTC	CASSFITGISYNEQFF
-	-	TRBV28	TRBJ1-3	TGTGCCACCGTAAGCTCTGGAAACACCATATATTTT	CATVSSGNTIYF
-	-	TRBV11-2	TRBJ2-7	TGTGCCAGCAGCTTAGATCTAAGCGAGCAGTACTTC	CASSLDLSEQYF
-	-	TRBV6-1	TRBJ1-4	TGTGCCAGCAGTGCCCTCGGGGGGGATGTGGAAAAACTGTTTTTT	CASSALGGDVEKLFF
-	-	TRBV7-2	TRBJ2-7	TGTGCCAGCAGACGGACCGATTCCGAGCAGTACTTC	CASRRTDSEQYF
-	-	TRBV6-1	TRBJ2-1	TGTGCCAGCCGAGAACTAATAGGGAGTGAGCAGTTCTTC	CASRELIGSEQFF
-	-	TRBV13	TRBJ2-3	TGTGCCAGCAGCTTAACGACTGCATCTGATACGCAGTATTTT	CASSLTTASDTQYF
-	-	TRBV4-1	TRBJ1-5	TGCGCCAGCAGCCCGAGGGGCCGGGAAGGCCAGCCCCAGCATTTT	CASSPRGREGQPQHF
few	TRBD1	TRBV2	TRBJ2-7	TGTGCCAGCTATCTGAACAGGGGCCCCTACGAGCAGTACTTC	CASYLNRGPYEQYF
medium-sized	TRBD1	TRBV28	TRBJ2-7	TGTGCCAGCAGTTCCCCTCAGGACAGGGGGAGGAACGAGCAGTACTTC	CASSSPQDRGRNEQYF
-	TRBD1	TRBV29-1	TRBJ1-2	TGCAGCGGGGGACAGGAATATGGCTACACCTTC	CSGGQEYGYTF
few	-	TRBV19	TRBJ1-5	TGTGCCAGTAGGGGAAGGGAAGGCAATCAGCCCCAGCATTTT	CASRGREGNQPQHF
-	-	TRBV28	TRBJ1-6	TGTGCCAGCAGTTGGCAGGGGAATTCACCCCTCCACTTT	CASSWQGNSPLHF
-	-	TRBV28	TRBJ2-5	TGTGCCAGCAATTGGGGAGGGACCCAGTACTTC	CASNWGGTQYF
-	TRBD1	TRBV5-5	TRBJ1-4	TGTGCCAGCAGCTTAGCGGACAGGGTTTTTGAAAAACTGTTTTTT	CASSLADRVFEKLFF
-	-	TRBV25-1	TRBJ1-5	TGTGCCAGCAGTGAGGCAGGGAGGGGAAATCAGCCCCAGCATTTT	CASSEAGRGNQPQHF
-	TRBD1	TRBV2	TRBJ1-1	TGTGCCAGCAGCCCCGGACAGGGGAACACTGAAGCTTTCTTT	CASSPGQGNTEAFF
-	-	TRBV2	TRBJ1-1	TGTGCCAGCAGTCAACACAGGATGAACACTGAAGCTTTCTTT	CASSQHRMNTEAFF
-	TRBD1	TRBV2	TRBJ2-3	TGTGCCAGCAGTGAGAACAGGGGGACAGATACGCAGTATTTT	CASSENRGTDTQYF
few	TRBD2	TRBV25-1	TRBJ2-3	TGTGCCAGCAGTGATCTAAGCGGGGGCCCAGATACGCAGTATTTT	CASSDLSGGPDTQYF
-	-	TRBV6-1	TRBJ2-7	TGTGCCAGCAGTGAAGTTGGCGGGGTGATTTACGAGCAGTACTTC	CASSEVGGVIYEQYF
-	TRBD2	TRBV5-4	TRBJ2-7	TGTGCCAGCAGCAGCGGCGGGGGAGGATTCTACGAGCAGTACTTC	CASSSGGGGFYEQYF
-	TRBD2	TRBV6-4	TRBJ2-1	TGTGCCAGCAGCCCACTAGCGGGGGGGGTCGGTGAGCAGTTCTTC	CASSPLAGGVGEQFF
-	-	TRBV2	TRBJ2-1	TGTGCCAGCCAAGCGGTGAGCTCCTACAATGAGCAGTTCTTC	CASQAVSSYNEQFF
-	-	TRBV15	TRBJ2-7	TGTGCCACCAGCAGAGCAGACTTCTCCTACGAGCAGTACTTC	CATSRADFSYEQYF
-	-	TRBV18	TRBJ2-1	TGTGCCAGCCTCGCGGGGGCCGGGAATGAGCAGTTCTTC	CASLAGAGNEQFF
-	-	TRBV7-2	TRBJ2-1	TGTGCCAGCAGCTTAGAGCGGTCCTACAATGAGCAGTTCTTC	CASSLERSYNEQFF
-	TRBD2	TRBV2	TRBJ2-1	TGTGCCAGCAGTGCTACTAGCGGGGGGAACAATGAGCAGTTCTTC	CASSATSGGNNEQFF